This note documents a single T cell receptor (beta chain) sequence. Assay used: immunoSEQ multiplex PCR; TCRdb lists only in-frame clones, some missing. In the table there are millions of clones, over 90% of which are singletons. The CDR3 extends over 14 amino acids. Germline-derived CDR1 and CDR2 are GTSNPN and SVGIG (reference sequence). Trimming took 7 bases from V and 0 from J; bases not matched to a gene: 8. The data were taken from a study of shared clonotypes between healthy human individuals. The clonotype originates from a man between 18 and 29 years old in good health. Some clones in this sample may be carry-over from other donors' samples. This chain uses TRBV30 with TRBJ2-5; 7 bases map to TRBD2. Sample: naive CD4+ T cells from PBMCs. Regarding subset: CD45RA+ positively selected. CDR3 DNA sequence: TGTGCCTCTGAGCGGGATCCGTACCAAGAGACCCAGTACTTC. It yields the protein CASERDPYQETQYF.